This T cell receptor beta chain was identified during a study of OX40 agonist ivuxolimab in advanced cancers. Study details: A male proportion of about 86% was recorded, with mean age around 55 years and range 23 to 79.

V was shortened by 0 bases and J by 2 bases, with 7 bases between the two germline ends. The germline V gene encodes CDR1 LNHNV and CDR2 YYDKDF (reference sequence). This CDR3 has 14 residues. Assay: immunoSEQ multiplex PCR; the TCRdb copy retains only in-frame clones and omits some. Found here are about 69,000 clones, 90% of them singletons; the top ten hold more than 9%. The source material was CD4+ or CD8+ T cells sorted from blood, sampled in a trial of the OX40 agonist ivuxolimab. The source is an adult with an advanced solid tumor such as melanoma, head and neck, liver or kidney cancer. The genes are TRBV15 and TRBJ1-2; TRBD1 might be the D (5 bases). CDR3 bases: TGTGCCACCAGCAGAGATAGGGGAAACTATGGCTACACCTTC. Translation gives CATSRDRGNYGYTF.